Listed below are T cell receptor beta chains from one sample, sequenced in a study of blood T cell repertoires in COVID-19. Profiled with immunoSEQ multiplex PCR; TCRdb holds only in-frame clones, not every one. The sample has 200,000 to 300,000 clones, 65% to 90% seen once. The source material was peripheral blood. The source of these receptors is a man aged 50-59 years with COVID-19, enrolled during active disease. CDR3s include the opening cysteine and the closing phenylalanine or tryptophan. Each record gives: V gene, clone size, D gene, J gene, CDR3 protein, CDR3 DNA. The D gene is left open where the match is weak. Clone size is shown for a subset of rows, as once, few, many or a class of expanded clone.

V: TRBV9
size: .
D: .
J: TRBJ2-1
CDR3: CASSVASSYNEQFF
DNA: TGTGCCAGCAGCGTAGCCTCTTCCTACAATGAGCAGTTCTTC

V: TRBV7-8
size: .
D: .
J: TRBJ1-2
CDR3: CASSLGAGAGYGYTF
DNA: TGTGCCAGCAGCTTAGGAGCAGGGGCCGGCTATGGCTACACCTTC

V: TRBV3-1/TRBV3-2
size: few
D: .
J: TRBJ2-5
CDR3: CASSQSNGETQYF
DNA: TGTGCCAGCAGCCAATCTAATGGAGAGACCCAGTACTTC

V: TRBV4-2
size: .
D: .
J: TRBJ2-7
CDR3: CASSQDIGAREQYF
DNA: TGTGCCAGCAGCCAAGATATTGGGGCGCGGGAGCAGTACTTC

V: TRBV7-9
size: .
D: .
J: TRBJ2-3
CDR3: CASSPRGYTDTQYF
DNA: TGTGCCAGCAGCCCTAGGGGCTACACAGATACGCAGTATTTT

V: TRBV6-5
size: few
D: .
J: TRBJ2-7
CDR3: CASSQGSEQYF
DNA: TGTGCCAGCAGTCAGGGGTCCGAGCAGTACTTC

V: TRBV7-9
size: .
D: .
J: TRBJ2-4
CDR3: CASSSTHTGDSWDIQYF
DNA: TGTGCCAGCAGCTCAACCCACACAGGGGACTCTTGGGACATTCAGTACTTC

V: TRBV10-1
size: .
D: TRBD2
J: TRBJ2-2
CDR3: CASSESKTSGAPGELFF
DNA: TGCGCCAGCAGTGAGTCGAAGACTAGCGGGGCCCCCGGGGAGCTGTTTTTT

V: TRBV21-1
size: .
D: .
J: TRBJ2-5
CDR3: CASSKAPRGRRETQYF
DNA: TGTGCCAGCAGCAAAGCCCCCAGGGGCAGGAGGGAGACCCAGTACTTC

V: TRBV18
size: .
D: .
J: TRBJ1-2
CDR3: CASSPREGLGDGYTF
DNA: TGTGCCAGCTCACCAAGGGAGGGACTCGGGGATGGCTACACCTTC

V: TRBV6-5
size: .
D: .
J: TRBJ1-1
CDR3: CASSYRGGGNTEAFF
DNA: TGTGCCAGCAGTTACCGGGGTGGAGGTAACACTGAAGCTTTCTTT

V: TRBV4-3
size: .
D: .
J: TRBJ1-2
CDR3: CASSAHQDTGYGYTF
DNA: TGCGCCAGCAGCGCGCATCAGGACACAGGCTATGGCTACACCTTC

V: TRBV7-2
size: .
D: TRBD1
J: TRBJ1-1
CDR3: CASSLGQGFGAFF
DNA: TGTGCCAGCAGCTTAGGACAGGGGTTCGGAGCTTTCTTT

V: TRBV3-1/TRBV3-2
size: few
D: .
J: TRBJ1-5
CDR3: CASSQTGTEPQHF
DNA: TGTGCCAGCAGCCAAACGGGAACGGAGCCCCAGCATTTT

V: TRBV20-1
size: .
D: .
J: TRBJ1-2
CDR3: CSASGSLSGGYTF
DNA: TGCAGTGCTAGTGGGTCCCTCAGCGGAGGCTACACCTTC

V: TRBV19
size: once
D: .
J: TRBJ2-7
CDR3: CASSILDRHYEQYF
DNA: TGTGCCAGTAGTATCCTAGACAGACACTACGAGCAGTACTTC

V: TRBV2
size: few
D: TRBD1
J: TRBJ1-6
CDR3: CASSQPGQINSPLHF
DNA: TGTGCCAGCAGTCAACCGGGACAGATTAATTCACCCCTCCACTTT

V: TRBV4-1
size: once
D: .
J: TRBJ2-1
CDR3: CASSPRVAYNEQFF
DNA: TGCGCCAGCAGTCCCAGGGTGGCCTACAATGAGCAGTTCTTC

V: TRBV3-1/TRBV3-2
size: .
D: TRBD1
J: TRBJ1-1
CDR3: CASSQRQGMNTEAFF
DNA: TGTGCCAGCAGCCAAAGACAGGGTATGAACACTGAAGCTTTCTTT

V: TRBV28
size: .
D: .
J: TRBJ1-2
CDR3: CASSGTGSGYGYTF
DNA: TGTGCCAGCAGTGGAACAGGGAGCGGCTATGGCTACACCTTC

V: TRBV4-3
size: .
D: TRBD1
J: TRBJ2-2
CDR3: CASSLLLGDRGAGELFF
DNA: TGCGCCAGCAGCCTCTTACTCGGGGACAGGGGGGCCGGGGAGCTGTTTTTT

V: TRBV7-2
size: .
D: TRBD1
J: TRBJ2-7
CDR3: CASTPMVAGGNEQYF
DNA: TGTGCCAGCACCCCCATGGTTGCAGGGGGCAACGAGCAGTACTTC

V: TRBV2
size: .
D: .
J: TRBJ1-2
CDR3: CATQGGSANYGYTF
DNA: TGTGCCACCCAAGGGGGATCAGCTAACTATGGCTACACCTTC

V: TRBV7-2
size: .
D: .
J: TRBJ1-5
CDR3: CASSSQGYGQPQHF
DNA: TGTGCCAGCAGCTCACAGGGTTATGGGCAGCCCCAGCATTTT

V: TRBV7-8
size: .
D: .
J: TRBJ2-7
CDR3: CASSLTQGRGEQYF
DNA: TGTGCCAGCAGCTTAACACAGGGCAGGGGCGAGCAGTACTTC

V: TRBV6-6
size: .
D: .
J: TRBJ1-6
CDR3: CASSGLADTTLSSYNSPLHF
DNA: TGTGCCAGCAGCGGCCTTGCGGACACCACCTTAAGCTCCTATAATTCACCCCTCCACTTT

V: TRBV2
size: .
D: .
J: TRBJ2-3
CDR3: CASREGTTPTDTQYF
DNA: TGTGCCAGCCGGGAAGGGACAACTCCCACAGATACGCAGTATTTT

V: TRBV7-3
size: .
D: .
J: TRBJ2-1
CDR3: CASSLTTSSSYNEQFF
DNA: TGTGCCAGCAGCTTAACGACTAGTAGCTCCTACAATGAGCAGTTCTTC

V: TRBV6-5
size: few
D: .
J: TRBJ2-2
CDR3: CASSYSPNTGELFF
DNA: TGTGCCAGCAGTTATAGCCCGAACACCGGGGAGCTGTTTTTT

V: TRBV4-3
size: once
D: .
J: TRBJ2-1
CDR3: CASSQDRRGKGLDNEQFF
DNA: TGCGCCAGCAGCCAAGACCGAAGGGGGAAGGGGTTGGACAATGAGCAGTTCTTC

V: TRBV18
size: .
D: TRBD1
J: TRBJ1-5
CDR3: CASSPSMGQGNYSNQPQHF
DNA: TGTGCCAGCTCACCATCAATGGGACAGGGTAACTATAGCAATCAGCCCCAGCATTTT

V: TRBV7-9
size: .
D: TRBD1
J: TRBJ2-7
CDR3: CASSQDRARTYEQYF
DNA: TGTGCCAGCAGTCAGGACAGGGCCAGGACCTACGAGCAGTACTTC

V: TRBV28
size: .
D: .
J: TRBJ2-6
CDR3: CATRGGGFGANVLTF
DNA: TGTGCCACCCGAGGGGGGGGCTTTGGGGCCAACGTCCTGACTTTC

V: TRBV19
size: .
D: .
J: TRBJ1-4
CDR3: CASRETGSSNEKLFF
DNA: TGTGCCAGTAGGGAAACAGGGTCGTCTAATGAAAAACTGTTTTTT

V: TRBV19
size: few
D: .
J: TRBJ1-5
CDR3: CASIPDSLSNQPQHF
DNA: TGTGCCAGTATTCCGGACAGTCTTAGCAATCAGCCCCAGCATTTT

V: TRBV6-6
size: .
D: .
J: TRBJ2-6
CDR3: CASSHQGQGTFSGANVLTF
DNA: TGTGCCAGCAGTCATCAGGGGCAGGGGACATTCTCTGGGGCCAACGTCCTGACTTTC

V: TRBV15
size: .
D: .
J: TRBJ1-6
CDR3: CATSRALEELLHF
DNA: TGTGCCACCAGCAGAGCCCTCGAAGAGCTCCTCCACTTT

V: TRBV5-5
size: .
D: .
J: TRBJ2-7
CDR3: CASSLQGHEQYF
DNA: TGTGCCAGCAGCTTACAGGGTCACGAGCAGTACTTC

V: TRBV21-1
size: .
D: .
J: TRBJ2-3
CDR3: CASSHPCVGGNTDTQYF
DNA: TGTGCCAGCAGCCATCCCTGTGTAGGGGGAAACACAGATACGCAGTATTTT

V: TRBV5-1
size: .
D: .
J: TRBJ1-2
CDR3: CASSLVGGEHGYTF
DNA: TGCGCCAGCAGCTTGGTGGGGGGAGAGCATGGCTACACCTTC

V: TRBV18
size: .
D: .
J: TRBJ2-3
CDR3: CASSDDFLSTDTQYF
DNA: TGTGCCAGCTCAGATGACTTTCTTAGCACAGATACGCAGTATTTT

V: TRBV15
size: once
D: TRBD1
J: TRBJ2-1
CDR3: CATSSEGQNYNEQFF
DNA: TGTGCCACCAGCAGCGAGGGACAGAACTACAATGAGCAGTTCTTC

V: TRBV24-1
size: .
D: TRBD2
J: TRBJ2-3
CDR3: CATSDPGLAGGPDTQYF
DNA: TGTGCCACCAGTGATCCCGGACTAGCGGGGGGGCCAGATACGCAGTATTTT

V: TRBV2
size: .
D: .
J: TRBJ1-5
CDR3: CASSFHSQPQHF
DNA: TGTGCCAGCAGTTTCCATAGCCAGCCCCAGCATTTT

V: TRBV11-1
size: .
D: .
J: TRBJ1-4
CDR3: CASSLSRSNEKLFF
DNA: TGTGCCAGCAGCTTATCACGGTCTAATGAAAAACTGTTTTTT

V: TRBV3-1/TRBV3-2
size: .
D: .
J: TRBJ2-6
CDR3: CASSQVLSSGANVLTF
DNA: TGTGCCAGCAGCCAAGTTCTGTCCTCTGGGGCCAACGTCCTGACTTTC

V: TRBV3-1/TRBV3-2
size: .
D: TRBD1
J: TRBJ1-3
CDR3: CASSATGGSGNTIYF
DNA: TGTGCCAGCAGCGCTACAGGGGGCTCTGGAAACACCATATATTTT

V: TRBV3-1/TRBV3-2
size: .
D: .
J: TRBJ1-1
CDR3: CASSLSGNLNTEAFF
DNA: TGTGCCAGCAGCCTATCAGGAAACCTGAACACTGAAGCTTTCTTT

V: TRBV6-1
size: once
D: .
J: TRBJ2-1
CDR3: CASSDGDWGSRFF
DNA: TGTGCCAGCAGTGATGGGGACTGGGGGAGCAGGTTCTTC

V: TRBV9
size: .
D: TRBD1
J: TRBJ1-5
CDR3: CASSVTGDGQPQHF
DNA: TGTGCCAGCAGCGTGACAGGGGATGGCCAGCCCCAGCATTTT

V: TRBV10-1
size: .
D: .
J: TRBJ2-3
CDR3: CASSESAGKKATQYF
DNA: TGCGCCAGCAGTGAGTCGGCAGGGAAGAAGGCTACGCAGTATTTT

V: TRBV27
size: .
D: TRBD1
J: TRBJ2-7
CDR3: CASSLQGAYEQYF
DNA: TGTGCCAGCAGTTTACAGGGGGCCTACGAGCAGTACTTC

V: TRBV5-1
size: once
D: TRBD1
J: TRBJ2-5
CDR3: CASSLGGTVQETQYF
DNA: TGCGCCAGCAGCTTGGGTGGGACAGTCCAAGAGACCCAGTACTTC

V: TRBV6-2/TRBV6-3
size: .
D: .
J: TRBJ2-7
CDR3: CASSYPDSYEQYF
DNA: TGTGCCAGCAGTTACCCCGACAGCTACGAGCAGTACTTC